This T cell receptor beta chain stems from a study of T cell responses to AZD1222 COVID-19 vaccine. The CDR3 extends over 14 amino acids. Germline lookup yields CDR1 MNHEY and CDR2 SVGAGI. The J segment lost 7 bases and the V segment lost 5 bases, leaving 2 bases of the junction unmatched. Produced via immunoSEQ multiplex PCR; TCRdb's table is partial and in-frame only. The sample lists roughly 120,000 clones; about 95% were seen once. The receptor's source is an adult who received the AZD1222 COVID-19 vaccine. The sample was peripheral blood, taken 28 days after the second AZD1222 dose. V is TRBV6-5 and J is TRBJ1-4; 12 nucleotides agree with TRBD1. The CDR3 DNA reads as TGTGCCAGCAGTAAGGGACAGGGGGCTGAAAAACTGTTTTTT. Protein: CASSKGQGAEKLFF.